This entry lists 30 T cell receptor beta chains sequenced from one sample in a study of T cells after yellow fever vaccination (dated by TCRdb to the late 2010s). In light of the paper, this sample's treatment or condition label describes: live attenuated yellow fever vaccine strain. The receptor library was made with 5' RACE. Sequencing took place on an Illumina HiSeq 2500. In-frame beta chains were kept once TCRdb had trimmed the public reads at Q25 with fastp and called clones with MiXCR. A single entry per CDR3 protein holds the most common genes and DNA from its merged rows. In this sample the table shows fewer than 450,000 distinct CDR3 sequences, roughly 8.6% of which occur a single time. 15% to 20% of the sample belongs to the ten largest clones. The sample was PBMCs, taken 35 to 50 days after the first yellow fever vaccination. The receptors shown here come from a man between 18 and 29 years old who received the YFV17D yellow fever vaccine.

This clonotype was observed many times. CDR3 nucleotide sequence: TGTGCCAGCAGCTCGTCTAACTACAATGAGCAGTTCTTC. It codes for CASSSSNYNEQFF. The gene calls are TRBV5-6 and TRBJ2-1, with D unresolved. Trimming removed 3 bases at V and 3 bases at J, with 7 bases between. The CDR3 extends over 13 amino acids. CDR1 SGHDT and CDR2 YYEEEE come from the germline V gene.

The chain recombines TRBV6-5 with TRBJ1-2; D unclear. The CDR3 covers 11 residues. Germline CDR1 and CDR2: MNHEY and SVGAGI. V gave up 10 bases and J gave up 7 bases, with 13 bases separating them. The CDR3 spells CATKRKRGYTF. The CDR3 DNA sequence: TGTGCCACAAAGCGCAAACGTGGCTACACCTTC.

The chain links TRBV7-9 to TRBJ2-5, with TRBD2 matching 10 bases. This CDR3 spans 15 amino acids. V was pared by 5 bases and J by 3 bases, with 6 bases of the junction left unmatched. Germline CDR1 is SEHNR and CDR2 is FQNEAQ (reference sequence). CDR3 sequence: CASSRTGLAKETQYF. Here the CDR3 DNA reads TGTGCCAGCAGCCGAACGGGACTAGCGAAAGAGACCCAGTACTTC.

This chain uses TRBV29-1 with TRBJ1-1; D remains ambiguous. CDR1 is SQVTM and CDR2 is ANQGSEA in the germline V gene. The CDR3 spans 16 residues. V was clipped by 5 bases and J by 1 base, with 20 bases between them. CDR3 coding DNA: TGCAGCGTTTCCAGGACCGGCTACCGGCGGAACACTGAAGCTTTCTTT. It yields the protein CSVSRTGYRRNTEAFF.

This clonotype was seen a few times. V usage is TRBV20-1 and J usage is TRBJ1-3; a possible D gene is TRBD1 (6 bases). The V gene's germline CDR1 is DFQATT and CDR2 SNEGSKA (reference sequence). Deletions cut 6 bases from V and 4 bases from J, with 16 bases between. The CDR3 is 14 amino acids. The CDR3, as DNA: TGCAGTGCGTCGGTCAGGGGAACAGGAAACACCATATATTTT. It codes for CSASVRGTGNTIYF.

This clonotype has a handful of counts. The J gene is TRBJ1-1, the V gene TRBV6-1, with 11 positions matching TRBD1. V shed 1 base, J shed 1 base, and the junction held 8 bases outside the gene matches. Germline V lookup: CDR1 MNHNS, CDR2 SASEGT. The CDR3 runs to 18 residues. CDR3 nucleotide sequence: TGTGCCAGCAGTGAAGACTGGACAGGGGGCTTGAGGAACACTGAAGCTTTCTTT. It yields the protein CASSEDWTGGLRNTEAFF.

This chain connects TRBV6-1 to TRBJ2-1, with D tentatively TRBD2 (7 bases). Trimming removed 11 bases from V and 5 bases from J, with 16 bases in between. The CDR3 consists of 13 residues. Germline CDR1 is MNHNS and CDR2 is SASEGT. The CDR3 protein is CAGRGGLDNEQFF. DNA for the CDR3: TGTGCCGGGAGGGGGGGGCTTGACAATGAGCAGTTCTTC.

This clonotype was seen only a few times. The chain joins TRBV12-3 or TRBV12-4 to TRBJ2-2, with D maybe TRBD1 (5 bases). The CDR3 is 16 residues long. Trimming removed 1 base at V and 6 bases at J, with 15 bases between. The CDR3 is CASSLDQGIWSGELFF. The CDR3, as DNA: TGTGCCAGCAGTTTAGATCAGGGTATATGGTCCGGGGAGCTGTTTTTT.

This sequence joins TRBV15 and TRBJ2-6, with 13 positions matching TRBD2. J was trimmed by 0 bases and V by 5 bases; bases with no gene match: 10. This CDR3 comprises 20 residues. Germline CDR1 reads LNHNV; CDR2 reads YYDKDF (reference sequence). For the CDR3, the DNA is TGTGCCACCAGCGCTCGGTGGACTAGCGGGGGAACCTCTGGGGCCAACGTCCTGACTTTC. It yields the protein CATSARWTSGGTSGANVLTF. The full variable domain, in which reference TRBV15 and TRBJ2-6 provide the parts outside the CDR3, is DAMVIQNPRYQVTQFGKPVTLSCSQTLNHNVMYWYQQKSSQAPKLLFHYYDKDFNNEADTPDNFQSRRPNTSFCFLDIRSPGLGDTAMYLCATSARWTSGGTSGANVLTFGAGSRLTVL.

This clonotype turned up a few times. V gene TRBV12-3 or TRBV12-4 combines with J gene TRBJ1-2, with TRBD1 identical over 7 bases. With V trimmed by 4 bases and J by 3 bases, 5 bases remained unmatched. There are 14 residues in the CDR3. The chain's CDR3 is CASSYRGLDYGYTF. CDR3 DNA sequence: TGTGCCAGCAGTTACAGGGGCCTTGACTATGGCTACACCTTC.

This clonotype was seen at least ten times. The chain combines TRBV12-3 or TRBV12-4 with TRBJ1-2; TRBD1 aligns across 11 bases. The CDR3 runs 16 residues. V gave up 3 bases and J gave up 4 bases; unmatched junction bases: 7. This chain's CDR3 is CASSFGQGARGYGYTF. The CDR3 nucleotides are TGTGCCAGCAGTTTTGGACAGGGGGCGCGAGGCTATGGCTACACCTTC.

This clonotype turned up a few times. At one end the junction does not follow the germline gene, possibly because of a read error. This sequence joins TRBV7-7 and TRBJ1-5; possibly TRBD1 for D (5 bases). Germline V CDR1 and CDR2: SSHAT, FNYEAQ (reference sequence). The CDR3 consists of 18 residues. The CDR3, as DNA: TGTGCTAGCAGCTTAAAATTACTGGGACGGAGGTCAAGTCAGCCCCAGCATTTT. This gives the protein CASSLKLLGRRSSQPQHF.

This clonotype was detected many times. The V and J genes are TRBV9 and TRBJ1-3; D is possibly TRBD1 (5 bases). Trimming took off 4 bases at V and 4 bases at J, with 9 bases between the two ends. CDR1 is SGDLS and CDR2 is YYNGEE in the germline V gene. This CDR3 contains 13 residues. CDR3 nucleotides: TGTGCCAGCAGCTCCGGGGCCGGAAACACCATATATTTT. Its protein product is CASSSGAGNTIYF.

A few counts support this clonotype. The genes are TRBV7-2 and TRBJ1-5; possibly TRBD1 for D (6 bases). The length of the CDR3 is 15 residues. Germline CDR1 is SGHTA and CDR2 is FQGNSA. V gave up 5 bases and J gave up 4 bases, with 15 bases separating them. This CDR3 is CASSVERGRNQPQHF. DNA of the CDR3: TGTGCCAGCAGCGTAGAACGGGGGCGTAATCAGCCCCAGCATTTT. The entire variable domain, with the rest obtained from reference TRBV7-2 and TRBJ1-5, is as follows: GAGVSQSPSNKVTEKGKDVELRCDPISGHTALYWYRQSLGQGLEFLIYFQGNSAPDKSGLPSDRFSAERTGGSVSTLTIQRTQQEDSAVYLCASSVERGRNQPQHFGDGTRLSIL.

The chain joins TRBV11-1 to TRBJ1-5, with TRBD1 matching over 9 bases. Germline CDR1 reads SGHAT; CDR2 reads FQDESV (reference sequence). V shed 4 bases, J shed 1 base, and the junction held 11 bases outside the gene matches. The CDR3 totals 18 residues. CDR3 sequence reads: CASSSFDTGGLSNQPQHF. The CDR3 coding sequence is TGTGCCAGCAGCTCCTTCGACACAGGGGGCCTCAGCAATCAGCCCCAGCATTTT.

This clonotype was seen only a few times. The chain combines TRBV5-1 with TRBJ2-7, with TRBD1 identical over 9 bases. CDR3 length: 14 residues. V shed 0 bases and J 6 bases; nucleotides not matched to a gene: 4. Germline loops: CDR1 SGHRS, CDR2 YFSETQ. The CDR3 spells CASSLVQGAIEQYF. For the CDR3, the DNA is TGCGCCAGCAGCTTGGTACAGGGGGCTATCGAGCAGTACTTC.

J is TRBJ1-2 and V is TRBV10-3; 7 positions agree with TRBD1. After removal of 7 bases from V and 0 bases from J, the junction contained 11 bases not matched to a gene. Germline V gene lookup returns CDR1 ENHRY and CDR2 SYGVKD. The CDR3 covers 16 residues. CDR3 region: CAINSRQGPTNYGYTF. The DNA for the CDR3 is TGTGCCATCAACTCGAGACAGGGCCCTACTAACTATGGCTACACCTTC.

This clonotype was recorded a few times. CDR3 in amino acids: CASGIGGTRETQYF. The CDR3 bases are TGCGCCAGCGGAATAGGCGGGACAAGGGAGACCCAGTACTTC. The J gene is TRBJ2-5, the V gene TRBV5-1; either TRBD1 or TRBD2 may supply D (6 bases each). Germline-derived CDR1 and CDR2 are SGHRS and YFSETQ. V dropped 7 bases and J dropped 5 bases, with 18 bases sitting between them. The CDR3 sequence is 14 residues long.

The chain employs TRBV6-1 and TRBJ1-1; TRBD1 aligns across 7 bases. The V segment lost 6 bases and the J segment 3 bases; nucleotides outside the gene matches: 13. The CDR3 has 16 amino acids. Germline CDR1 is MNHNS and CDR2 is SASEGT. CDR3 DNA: TGTGCCAGCAGACCTCTCAGGACAGGTCTGTACACTGAAGCTTTCTTT. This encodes CASRPLRTGLYTEAFF.

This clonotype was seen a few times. This chain's CDR3 is CASSPGTGGNNEQFF. The CDR3 DNA sequence: TGCGCCAGCAGCCCAGGGACAGGGGGAAACAATGAGCAGTTCTTC. This chain joins TRBV5-1 and TRBJ2-1, with 11 positions matching TRBD1. This CDR3 spans 15 amino acids. Trimming took 4 bases from V and 5 from J; bases not matched to a gene: 5. CDR1 is SGHRS and CDR2 is YFSETQ in the germline V gene.

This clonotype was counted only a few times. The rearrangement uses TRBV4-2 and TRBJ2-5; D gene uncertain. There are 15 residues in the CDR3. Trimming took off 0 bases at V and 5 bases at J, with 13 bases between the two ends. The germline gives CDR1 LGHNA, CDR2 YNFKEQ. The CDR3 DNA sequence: TGTGCCAGCAGCCAAGACGTGGGTCCCGGGGAGACCCAGTACTTC. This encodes CASSQDVGPGETQYF.

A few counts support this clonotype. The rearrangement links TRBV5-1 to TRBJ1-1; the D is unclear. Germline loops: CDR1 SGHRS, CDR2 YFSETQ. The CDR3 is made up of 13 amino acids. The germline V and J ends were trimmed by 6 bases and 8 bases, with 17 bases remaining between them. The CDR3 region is CASTLKPGGEAFF. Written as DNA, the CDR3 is TGCGCCAGCACCCTGAAGCCTGGAGGCGAAGCTTTCTTT.

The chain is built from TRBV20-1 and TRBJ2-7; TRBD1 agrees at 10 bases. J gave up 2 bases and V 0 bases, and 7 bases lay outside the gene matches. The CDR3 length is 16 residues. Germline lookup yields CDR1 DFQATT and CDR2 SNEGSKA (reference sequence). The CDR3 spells CSARDDWDRGPYEQYF. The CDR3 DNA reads TGCAGTGCTAGAGATGATTGGGACAGGGGTCCCTACGAGCAGTACTTC.

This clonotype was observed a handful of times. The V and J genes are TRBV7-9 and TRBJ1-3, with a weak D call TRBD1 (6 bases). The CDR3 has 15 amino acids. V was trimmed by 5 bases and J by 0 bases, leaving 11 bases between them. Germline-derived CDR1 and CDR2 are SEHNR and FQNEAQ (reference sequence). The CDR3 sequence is CASSPRGTSGNTIYF. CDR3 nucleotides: TGTGCCAGCAGCCCCAGGGGCACCTCTGGAAACACCATATATTTT.

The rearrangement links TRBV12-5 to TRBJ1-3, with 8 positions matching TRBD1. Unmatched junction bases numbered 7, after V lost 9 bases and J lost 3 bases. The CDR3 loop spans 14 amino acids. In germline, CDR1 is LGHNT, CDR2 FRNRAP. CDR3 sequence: CASGQGLFGNTIYF. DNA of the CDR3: TGTGCTAGCGGACAGGGTTTGTTTGGAAACACCATATATTTT.

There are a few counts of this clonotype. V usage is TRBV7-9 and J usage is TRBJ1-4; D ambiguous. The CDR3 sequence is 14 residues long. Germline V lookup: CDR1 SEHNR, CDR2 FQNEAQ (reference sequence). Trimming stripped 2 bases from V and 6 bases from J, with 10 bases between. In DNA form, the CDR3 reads TGTGCCAGCAGCTTACGGGTGACGGATGAAAAACTGTTTTTT. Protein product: CASSLRVTDEKLFF.

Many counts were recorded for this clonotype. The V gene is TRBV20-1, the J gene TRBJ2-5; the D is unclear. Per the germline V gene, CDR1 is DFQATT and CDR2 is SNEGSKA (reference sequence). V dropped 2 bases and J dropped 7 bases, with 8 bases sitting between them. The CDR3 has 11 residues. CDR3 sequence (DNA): TGCAGTGCTAGACCTTGGGGGACCCAGTACTTC. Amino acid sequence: CSARPWGTQYF.

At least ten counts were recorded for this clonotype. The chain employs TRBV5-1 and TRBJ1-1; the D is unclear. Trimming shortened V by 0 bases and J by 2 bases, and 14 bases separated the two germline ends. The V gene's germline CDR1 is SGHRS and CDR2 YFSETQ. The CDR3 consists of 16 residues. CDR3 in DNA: TGCGCCAGCAGCTTGGTAGCAGTTATTTCCAACACTGAAGCTTTCTTT. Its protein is CASSLVAVISNTEAFF.

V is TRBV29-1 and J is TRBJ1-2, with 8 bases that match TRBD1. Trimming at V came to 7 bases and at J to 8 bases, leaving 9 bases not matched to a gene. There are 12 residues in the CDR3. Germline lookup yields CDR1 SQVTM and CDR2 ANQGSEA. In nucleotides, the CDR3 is TGCAGCGGGGAGACAGGGGCACAGGGCTACACCTTC. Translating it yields CSGETGAQGYTF.

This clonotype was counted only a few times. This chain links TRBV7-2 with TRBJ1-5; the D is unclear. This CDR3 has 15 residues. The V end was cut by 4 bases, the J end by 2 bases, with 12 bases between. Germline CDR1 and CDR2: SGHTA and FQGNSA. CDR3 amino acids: CASSSVGAGNQPQHF. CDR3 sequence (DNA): TGTGCCAGCAGCTCCGTTGGCGCTGGCAATCAGCCCCAGCATTTT.